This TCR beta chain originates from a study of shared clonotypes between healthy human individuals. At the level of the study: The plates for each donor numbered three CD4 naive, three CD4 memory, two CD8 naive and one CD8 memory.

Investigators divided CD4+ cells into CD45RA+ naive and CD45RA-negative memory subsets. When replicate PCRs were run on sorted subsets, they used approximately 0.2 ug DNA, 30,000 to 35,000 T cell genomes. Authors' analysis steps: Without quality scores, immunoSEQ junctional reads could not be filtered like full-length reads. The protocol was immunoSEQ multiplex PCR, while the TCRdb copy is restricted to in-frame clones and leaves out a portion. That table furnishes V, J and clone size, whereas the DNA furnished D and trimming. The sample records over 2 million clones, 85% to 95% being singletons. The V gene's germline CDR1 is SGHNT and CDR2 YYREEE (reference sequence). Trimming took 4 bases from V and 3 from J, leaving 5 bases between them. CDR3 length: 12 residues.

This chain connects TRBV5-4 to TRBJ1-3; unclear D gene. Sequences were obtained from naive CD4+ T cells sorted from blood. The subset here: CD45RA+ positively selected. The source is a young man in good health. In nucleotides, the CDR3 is TGTGCCAGCAGCGTTGATGGAAACACCATATATTTT. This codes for CASSVDGNTIYF.